Presented here are 20 T cell receptor beta chains from one specimen sequenced in a study of blood T cell repertoires in COVID-19. Clones were sequenced by immunoSEQ multiplex PCR, and TCRdb holds only the in-frame ones, with some missing. The sample lists 100,000 to 150,000 clones; around 89% were seen once. The sequenced sample consisted of peripheral blood. The origin of the receptors is a man in his 70s with active COVID-19.

This chain connects TRBV10-3 to TRBJ1-1, with D perhaps matching TRBD1 (6 bases). The germline gives CDR1 ENHRY, CDR2 SYGVKD. CDR3 length: 15 residues. The germline V and J ends were trimmed by 0 bases and 0 bases, with 8 bases remaining between them. The CDR3 DNA sequence: TGTGCCATCAGTGAGTCTGGGACAATGAACACTGAAGCTTTCTTT. It codes for CAISESGTMNTEAFF.

V and J are TRBV4-1 and TRBJ2-1; perhaps TRBD1 as D (6 bases). V was cut by 4 bases and J by 9 bases, with 16 bases left in between. The CDR3 length is 14 residues. Per the germline V gene, CDR1 is MGHRA and CDR2 is YSYEKL. Here the CDR3 reads CASSPSQGRGEQFF. The CDR3 DNA sequence: TGCGCCAGCAGCCCGTCGCAGGGGCGAGGTGAGCAGTTCTTC.

The gene calls are TRBV19 and TRBJ2-7; TRBD1 agrees at 7 bases. V shed 4 bases and J 5 bases; nucleotides not matched to a gene: 11. This CDR3 contains 15 residues. Germline lookup yields CDR1 LNHDA and CDR2 SQIVND (reference sequence). CDR3: CASSNPRDRVDEQYF. CDR3 DNA: TGTGCCAGTAGTAACCCTCGGGACAGAGTCGACGAGCAGTACTTC.

This clone appeared a single time. The chain is built from TRBV24-1 and TRBJ2-2; D is unresolved. The V end was cut by 2 bases, the J end by 6 bases, with 3 bases between. Germline V gene sequence: CDR1 KGHDR, CDR2 SFDVKD. CDR3 size: 12 residues. CDR3 DNA sequence: TGTGCCACCAGTGATTGGCCCGGGGAGCTGTTTTTT. It translates to CATSDWPGELFF.

The genes are TRBV13 and TRBJ2-2, with 14 bases matching TRBD2. After removal of 0 bases from V and 3 bases from J, the junction contained 9 bases not matched to a gene. The CDR3 is 20 amino acids. The V gene's germline CDR1 is PRHDT and CDR2 FYEKMQ (reference sequence). CDR3 in DNA: TGTGCCAGCAGCTTAGGAGCGCCGGGACTAGCGGGGGACTACACCGGGGAGCTGTTTTTT. This codes for CASSLGAPGLAGDYTGELFF.

This clone has more than one count but fewer than ten. The V call is TRBV2, the J call TRBJ1-5; TRBD1 agrees at 9 bases. The germline V gene encodes CDR1 SNHLY and CDR2 FYNNEI. The CDR3 is 14 amino acids. V lost 5 bases and J lost 6; bases outside the gene matches: 5. CDR3 protein: CASSPTGGGQPQHF. CDR3 DNA sequence: TGTGCCAGCAGTCCGACAGGGGGTGGTCAGCCCCAGCATTTT.

The chain is built from TRBV28 and TRBJ1-1; no reliable D call. V was pared by 2 bases and J by 1 base, with 14 bases between. CDR1 is MDHEN, CDR2 SYDVKM, per germline. The CDR3 sequence is 16 residues long. This CDR3 is CASSLPRPGGNTEAFF. CDR3 bases: TGTGCCAGCAGTTTACCTAGACCCGGAGGGAACACTGAAGCTTTCTTT.

This chain uses TRBV27 with TRBJ2-7; 9 bases match TRBD1. After removal of 0 bases from V and 6 bases from J, the junction contained 6 bases not matched to a gene. CDR3 length: 15 residues. CDR1 and CDR2 from the germline V gene are MNHEY and SMNVEV (reference sequence). The CDR3 bases are TGTGCCAGCAGTTTATCGAAACAGGGGGCAGGCGAGCAGTACTTC. Protein sequence: CASSLSKQGAGEQYF.

This clone was picked up one time. The rearrangement joins TRBV4-3 to TRBJ1-5; D is ambiguous. Germline-derived CDR1 and CDR2 are LGHNA and YSLEER. The V end was cut by 3 bases, the J end by 0 bases, with 9 bases between. The CDR3 loop spans 15 amino acids. This chain's CDR3 is CASSQYLSSNQPQHF. CDR3 bases: TGCGCCAGCAGCCAGTATCTAAGTAGCAATCAGCCCCAGCATTTT.

The chain couples TRBV25-1 to TRBJ2-4, with 11 bases lining up with TRBD2. The CDR3 is made up of 17 amino acids. V dropped 2 bases and J dropped 7; count of bases not matched to a gene: 10. From germline, CDR1 is MGHDK and CDR2 SYGVNS. The CDR3 DNA follows: TGTGCCAGCAGTGAAAGGTATCTAGCGGGAGGTGCTAACATTCAGTACTTC. As protein: CASSERYLAGGANIQYF.

This clone was seen a few times. The chain couples TRBV7-9 to TRBJ2-7; 12 bases are a match to TRBD1. CDR1 SEHNR and CDR2 FQNEAQ come from the germline V gene (reference sequence). The CDR3 consists of 14 residues. Trimming removed 5 bases from V and 7 bases from J; junction bases left unmatched: 6. The CDR3 sequence: CASSPGQGAGEQYF. Here the CDR3 DNA reads TGTGCCAGCAGCCCGGGACAGGGGGCGGGGGAGCAGTACTTC.

This chain uses TRBV2 with TRBJ2-7, with D perhaps matching TRBD1 (7 bases). The V end was cut by 8 bases, the J end by 0 bases, with 14 bases between. From germline, CDR1 is SNHLY and CDR2 FYNNEI. CDR3 length: 14 amino acids. The chain's CDR3 is CASSGGGTSYEQYF. The CDR3 DNA reads TGTGCCAGCTCCGGAGGGGGCACCTCCTACGAGCAGTACTTC.

This CDR3 reads CASSLVPLGGVGELFF. CDR3 bases: TGTGCCAGCAGCTTAGTCCCCCTAGGGGGTGTCGGGGAGCTGTTTTTT. The J gene is TRBJ2-2, the V gene TRBV7-2, with D perhaps TRBD1 (6 bases). The CDR3 length is 16 residues. V was trimmed by 1 base and J by 7 bases, leaving 16 bases between them. Germline assignment: CDR1 SGHTA and CDR2 FQGNSA.

This sequence joins TRBV4-1 and TRBJ2-1, with TRBD2 matching 11 bases. Germline CDR1 reads MGHRA; CDR2 reads YSYEKL. This CDR3 region has 16 residues. J lost 5 bases, V lost 0 bases, and 3 bases had no gene match. The CDR3 bases are TGCGCCAGCAGCCAAGAGCTAGCGGGAGGTCACAATGAGCAGTTCTTC. Translated: CASSQELAGGHNEQFF.

The genes are TRBV6-5 and TRBJ2-7; a weak D match, TRBD1 (6 bases). Trimming took off 6 bases at V and 1 base at J, with 10 bases between the two ends. The CDR3 contains 13 residues. CDR1 and CDR2 from the germline V gene are MNHEY and SVGAGI. The CDR3 loop is CASRTGQSYEQYF. CDR3 bases: TGTGCCAGCAGGACAGGCCAGTCCTACGAGCAGTACTTC.

This clone was counted a single time. V is TRBV7-9 and J is TRBJ2-7; 8 bases are a match to TRBD2. The CDR3 length is 16 residues. CDR1 and CDR2 (germline): SEHNR, FQNEAQ (reference sequence). V was pared by 1 base and J by 5 bases, with 10 bases of the junction left unmatched. The DNA of the CDR3 is TGTGCCAGCAGCTTAGACGGAGCGGGAGTAAGGAACGAGCAGTACTTC. Protein sequence: CASSLDGAGVRNEQYF.

The genes are TRBV6-6 and TRBJ2-7, with 8 nucleotides matching TRBD1. The CDR3 is 15 amino acids. V lost 7 bases, J lost 0 bases, and 8 bases stayed unmatched. Germline values: CDR1 MNHNY, CDR2 SVGAGI (reference sequence). The CDR3 DNA is TGTGCCAGCACCCAGGGGGCTCGGAGCTCCTACGAGCAGTACTTC. Translated: CASTQGARSSYEQYF.

This chain uses TRBV7-9 with TRBJ2-5; 14 bases line up with TRBD2. CDR3 size: 18 residues. J lost 2 bases, V lost 5 bases, and 10 bases had no gene match. CDR1 SEHNR and CDR2 FQNEAQ come from the germline V gene (reference sequence). CDR3 in DNA: TGTGCCAGCAGCCCAAGACTAGCGGGAGGGCCGATACAAGAGACCCAGTACTTC. Residues: CASSPRLAGGPIQETQYF.

The CDR3 sequence: CASSLGTGTPYEQYF. CDR3 bases: TGTGCCAGCAGCTTAGGGACAGGGACGCCCTACGAGCAGTACTTC. The V gene is TRBV7-6, the J gene TRBJ2-7; 8 bases are shared with TRBD1. V gave up 1 base and J gave up 2 bases; unmatched junction bases: 4. Germline V lookup: CDR1 SGHVS, CDR2 FNYEAQ. The CDR3 loop spans 15 amino acids.

The J gene is TRBJ2-3, the V gene TRBV29-1; 9 positions match TRBD2. The CDR3 has 15 residues. V was clipped by 1 base and J by 3 bases; unmatched bases: 5. The V gene's germline CDR1 is SQVTM and CDR2 ANQGSEA. The CDR3 DNA reads as TGCAGCGTTGAAGGGGGGCTAGCGGGAACAGATACGCAGTATTTT. As protein: CSVEGGLAGTDTQYF.